Presented here are 15 T cell receptor beta chains from one specimen sequenced in a study of technical replicates of blood from several donors. Using immunoSEQ multiplex PCR, the repertoire was profiled, and TCRdb retains in-frame clones only, with some absent. Among fewer than 100,000 clones listed, about 88% were seen once. The sequencing sample was made of T cells isolated from PBMCs. Receptor source: a human donor in good health.

The V gene is TRBV6-1, the J gene TRBJ1-5; a weak D match, TRBD1 (5 bases). The V gene lost 2 bases and the J gene lost 6 bases, with 17 bases spanning the gap. The CDR3 contains 16 residues. CDR1 and CDR2 (germline): MNHNS, SASEGT. The CDR3 sequence is CASSERLGRVAQPQHF. CDR3 sequence (DNA): TGTGCCAGCAGTGAAAGACTCGGCAGGGTGGCTCAGCCCCAGCATTTT.

In the case of this clone: This same CDR3 is encoded by further DNA sequences in the sample. The chain combines TRBV28 with TRBJ2-7; D is ambiguous. CDR3 length: 11 amino acids. Germline-derived CDR1 and CDR2 are MDHEN and SYDVKM. V shed 2 bases and J shed 3 bases, with 2 bases lying between them. DNA of the CDR3: TGTGCCAGCAGTTTACTCTACGAGCAGTACTTC. Translated: CASSLLYEQYF.

CDR3 sequence: CASTVVAGAATNYGYTF. The CDR3 nucleotides read TGTGCCAGTACGGTGGTTGCGGGGGCAGCTACTAACTATGGCTACACCTTC. The rearrangement joins TRBV19 to TRBJ1-2; possibly TRBD1 for D (6 bases). The CDR3 totals 17 residues. V dropped 7 bases and J dropped 0 bases, with 21 bases sitting between them. Germline loops: CDR1 LNHDA, CDR2 SQIVND (reference sequence).

The chain employs TRBV9 and TRBJ2-3; 10 bases align to TRBD2. Germline V gene sequence: CDR1 SGDLS, CDR2 YYNGEE. The trim removed 4 bases at V and 3 bases at J, leaving 8 bases unmatched. CDR3 length: 16 amino acids. CDR3 amino acids: CASSPASGSLTDTQYF. For the CDR3, the DNA is TGTGCCAGCAGCCCCGCTAGCGGGAGTTTAACAGATACGCAGTATTTT.

This rearrangement joins TRBV4-1 to TRBJ1-5; 10 nucleotides agree with TRBD1. The germline gives CDR1 MGHRA, CDR2 YSYEKL. With V trimmed by 1 base and J by 1 base, 1 base remained unmatched. CDR3 length: 16 residues. DNA for the CDR3: TGCGCCAGCAGCCAAGGACAGGGGGCGAGCAATCAGCCCCAGCATTTT. As protein: CASSQGQGASNQPQHF.

The chain combines TRBV5-1 with TRBJ1-1; possible D gene TRBD1, 5 bases. With 2 bases removed from V and 4 bases from J, the gap between germline ends came to 6 bases. Germline values: CDR1 SGHRS, CDR2 YFSETQ. This CDR3 is built from 12 residues. The CDR3 DNA follows: TGCGCCAGCAGCTTCCAGGGCACTGAAGCTTTCTTT. It encodes CASSFQGTEAFF.

This clone appeared a single time. This chain joins TRBV1 and TRBJ2-7; the D call TRBD2 from the table was never checked on the DNA. TRBV1 is classified as a pseudogene. The CDR3 contains 13 residues. The CDR3 sequence is CTSSQERTYEQYF. CDR3 nucleotides: TGCACCAGCAGCCAAGAGCGGACCTACGAGCAGTACTTC.

The chain has TRBV27 and TRBJ2-3; D is ambiguous. CDR1 is MNHEY, CDR2 SMNVEV, per germline (reference sequence). This CDR3 has 14 residues. Trimming took 7 bases from V and 5 from J, leaving 16 bases between them. The CDR3 DNA is TGTGCCAGCATGGTCGTTGGTCGTAGAGATACGCAGTATTTT. Translation gives CASMVVGRRDTQYF.

This chain connects TRBV4-2 to TRBJ2-1; maybe TRBD2 (5 bases). Germline CDR1 reads LGHNA; CDR2 reads YNFKEQ. The CDR3 loop spans 16 amino acids. V lost 0 bases and J lost 8, with 17 bases in between. CDR3 nucleotide sequence: TGTGCCAGCAGCCAAGACCCGAGCGGATATGGGGATGAGCAGTTCTTC. This codes for CASSQDPSGYGDEQFF.

The chain carries TRBV30 and TRBJ2-7; D unresolved. This CDR3 region has 14 residues. V gave up 3 bases and J gave up 3 bases, with 15 bases separating them. CDR1 and CDR2 (germline): GTSNPN, SVGIG (reference sequence). DNA of the CDR3: TGTGCCTGGAGCCCCTACAGCTATAACTACGAGCAGTACTTC. This sequence encodes CAWSPYSYNYEQYF.

V usage is TRBV2 and J usage is TRBJ2-1; 7 bases line up with TRBD2. This CDR3 has 14 residues. The V and J ends lost 8 bases and 4 bases, in that order; junction bases with no gene match: 8. In germline, CDR1 is SNHLY, CDR2 FYNNEI. CDR3 DNA: TGTGCCAGCCTGACTAGCCGGGGATACAATGAGCAGTTCTTC. Its translation: CASLTSRGYNEQFF.

This clone has a handful of counts. The chain links TRBV2 to TRBJ1-5; D possibly corresponds to TRBD1 (5 bases). V was cut by 4 bases and J by 0 bases, with 10 bases left in between. The CDR3 extends over 15 amino acids. From germline, CDR1 is SNHLY and CDR2 FYNNEI. CDR3 sequence: CASSVVTASNQPQHF. The CDR3 DNA follows: TGTGCCAGCAGTGTGGTGACAGCTAGCAATCAGCCCCAGCATTTT.

The chain is built from TRBV4-3 and TRBJ2-3; unclear D gene. Germline loops: CDR1 LGHNA, CDR2 YSLEER. Trimming took 3 bases from V and 2 from J, leaving 6 bases between them. CDR3 length equals 13 residues. In nucleotides, the CDR3 is TGCGCCAGCAGCCATATTATCACAGATACGCAGTATTTT. Its protein product is CASSHIITDTQYF.

The chain links TRBV6-1 to TRBJ1-4; D is possibly TRBD1 (5 bases). The germline V gene encodes CDR1 MNHNS and CDR2 SASEGT. This CDR3 is 16 amino acids long. V was trimmed by 0 bases and J by 5 bases, leaving 13 bases between them. CDR3 sequence (DNA): TGTGCCAGCAGTGAAGCTTCTGGGGGGGGGAATGAAAAACTGTTTTTT. It is translated as CASSEASGGGNEKLFF.

This chain joins TRBV29-1 and TRBJ2-7; TRBD2 matches at 7 bases. Germline V gene data show CDR1 as SQVTM and CDR2 as ANQGSEA. Trimming took 6 bases from V and 0 from J; bases not matched to a gene: 2. The CDR3 has 12 amino acids. The CDR3 protein is CSVGGVSYEQYF. The CDR3 nucleotides are TGCAGCGTGGGAGGGGTCTCCTACGAGCAGTACTTC.